This T cell receptor (beta chain) appears in the sequencing data of a study of T-cell memory formation after mild COVID-19. Background on the study: Clusters of TCRs were largely donor specific. Whole-study results and caveats: While clones contracting from day 15 to 85 were balanced between CD4 and CD8, later expanders leaned CD4+. Shrinking CD4+ clones resided mostly in CM and EM, and CD8+ ones in EMRA.

MiXCR, applied by TCRdb to the 5' RACE reads, yields one record per CDR3 protein. The sample shows roughly 240,000 distinct CDR3 sequences, around 16% of them seen only once. Comments on this clonotype: Its matching antigen is unknown.

This CDR3 is built from 12 residues. Germline loops: CDR1 MNHEY, CDR2 SVGAGI. V was trimmed by 6 bases and J by 4 bases, leaving 9 bases between them. Sample: PBMCs or a T cell subset sorted from them (not recorded which). The sequence derives from a man younger than 35 who had mild COVID-19 (a few samples of this study predate the infection). Cell type and time point are not known. The V and J genes are TRBV6-5 and TRBJ1-1; D ambiguous. CDR3 in amino acids: CASSPFGTEAFF. CDR3 DNA sequence: TGTGCCAGCAGCCCCTTTGGCACTGAAGCTTTCTTT.